This TCR beta chain is from a study of T cells in Graves' hyperthyroidism and ophthalmopathy. This CDR3 spans 13 amino acids. V was cut by 0 bases and J by 2 bases, with 8 bases left in between. The germline gives CDR1 GTSNPN, CDR2 SVGIG (reference sequence). There are many counts of this clonotype. Antigen: not known. Study results and limitations: Classification by a 13 V-J model distinguished ophthalmopathy from stable hyperthyroidism.

Across 18 months, stable Graves' hyperthyroidism was marked by no progression to ophthalmopathy. Newly diagnosed hyperthyroidism patients aged 18 to 65 years had disease lasting under 2 months. Amplified TCR beta CDR3 regions came from RNA transcripts. The HTBI primer set drove a first-round RT-PCR of the TCR CDR3. MiXCR was run by TCRdb on the multiplex PCR reads, yielding one entry per CDR3 protein. The sample records roughly 380,000 distinct CDR3 sequences, roughly an eighth being singletons. This clonotype was sampled from a woman aged 18-29 years with Graves' hyperthyroidism. Material for sequencing was blood. The chain employs TRBV30 and TRBJ2-7; tentatively, D is TRBD1 (6 bases). This CDR3 is CAWSVRTAYEQYF. In nucleotides, the CDR3 is TGTGCCTGGAGTGTCCGGACAGCCTACGAGCAGTACTTC.